The 27 T cell receptor beta chains in this list originate from one sample, sequenced in a study of blood T cell repertoires in COVID-19. Clones were sequenced by immunoSEQ multiplex PCR, and TCRdb holds only the in-frame ones, with some missing. The sample has about 120,000 clones; about 86% are singletons. The sample was peripheral blood. Receptors were obtained from a man between 65 and 80 years old who had recovered from COVID-19.

The V gene is TRBV18, the J gene TRBJ2-1, with 12 bases identical to TRBD2. Germline V gives CDR1 KGHSH, CDR2 LQKENI. The CDR3 totals 18 residues. Trimming removed 3 bases from V and 0 bases from J; junction bases left unmatched: 6. This chain's CDR3 is CASSPGLAGRNSYNEQFF. The DNA of the CDR3 is TGTGCCAGCTCACCGGGACTAGCGGGCAGGAACTCCTACAATGAGCAGTTCTTC. The full variable domain, completed using reference TRBV18 and TRBJ2-1, is NAGVMQNPRHLVRRRGQEARLRCSPMKGHSHVYWYRQLPEEGLKFMVYLQKENIIDESGMPKERFSAEFPKEGPSILRIQQVVRGDSAAYFCASSPGLAGRNSYNEQFFGPGTRLTVL.

The genes are TRBV5-1 and TRBJ2-7, with TRBD2 matching over 11 bases. The germline V gene has CDR1 SGHRS and CDR2 YFSETQ. Unmatched junction bases numbered 6, after V lost 4 bases and J lost 6 bases. The CDR3 runs to 14 residues. The CDR3 region has the DNA TGCGCCAGCAGCCCCACCCTAGCGGGAGGCGAGCAGTACTTC. Translation gives CASSPTLAGGEQYF.

The J gene is TRBJ1-5, the V gene TRBV19; possibly TRBD1 for D (5 bases). Germline loops: CDR1 LNHDA, CDR2 SQIVND (reference sequence). The CDR3 totals 15 residues. Between the trimmed V and J ends, which lost 5 bases and 0 bases, there was a span of 11 bases. The CDR3 is CASSPQGYSNQPQHF. CDR3 in DNA: TGTGCCAGTAGTCCCCAGGGATATAGCAATCAGCCCCAGCATTTT.

The rearrangement links TRBV10-3 to TRBJ1-5; TRBD1 matches at 9 bases. This CDR3 has 15 amino acids. Germline V gives CDR1 ENHRY, CDR2 SYGVKD. V trimming: 2 bases; J trimming: 6 bases; junction bases outside the gene matches: 5. CDR3 DNA: TGTGCCATCAGTGAGGGACAGGGGTTGGGTCAGCCCCAGCATTTT. Its protein is CAISEGQGLGQPQHF.

This sequence joins TRBV2 and TRBJ1-2, with a weak D call TRBD1 (6 bases). Germline V lookup: CDR1 SNHLY, CDR2 FYNNEI. The CDR3 extends over 15 amino acids. The germline V and J ends were trimmed by 2 bases and 8 bases, with 18 bases remaining between them. The CDR3 here is CASSETGHLREGYTF. CDR3 coding DNA: TGTGCCAGCAGTGAAACGGGACACCTTCGGGAAGGCTACACCTTC.

For the CDR3, the DNA is TGTGCCAGCAGCTTAGTGACAGGCAGCTCCGGGACAGGCAATGAGCAGTTCTTC. Translating gives CASSLVTGSSGTGNEQFF. The chain combines TRBV7-6 with TRBJ2-1; 8 nucleotides match TRBD1. The CDR3 covers 18 residues. Looked up from germline, CDR1 is SGHVS and CDR2 is FNYEAQ. V shed 1 base and J 6 bases; nucleotides not matched to a gene: 14.

V usage is TRBV3-1 (or the pseudogene TRBV3-2) and J usage is TRBJ1-2, with D perhaps matching TRBD1 (6 bases). V dropped 4 bases and J dropped 3 bases, with 15 bases sitting between them. Germline V gene sequence: CDR1 LGHDT, CDR2 YNNKEL (reference sequence). The CDR3 totals 15 residues. The CDR3 DNA is TGTGCCAGCAGCCGGTTCGGAGGGGGGGACTATGGCTACACCTTC. It yields the protein CASSRFGGGDYGYTF.

The J gene is TRBJ1-1, the V gene TRBV3-1 (or the pseudogene TRBV3-2), with D unclear. This CDR3 comprises 15 residues. Trimming removed 4 bases at V and 3 bases at J, with 15 bases between. Germline-derived CDR1 and CDR2 are LGHDT and YNNKEL (reference sequence). In DNA form, the CDR3 reads TGTGCCAGCAGCCCTTCAGCGGGGTCGGACACTGAAGCTTTCTTT. Its protein product is CASSPSAGSDTEAFF.

The rearrangement uses TRBV28 and TRBJ2-1; D might be TRBD1 (6 bases). CDR3 length equals 12 residues. The germline V gene encodes CDR1 MDHEN and CDR2 SYDVKM. V was clipped by 7 bases and J by 4 bases, with 8 bases between them. The DNA of the CDR3 is TGTGCCAGCAACAGGGCTTACAATGAGCAGTTCTTC. Protein product: CASNRAYNEQFF. Variable domain in full (rest from reference TRBV28 and TRBJ2-1): DVKVTQSSRYLVKRTGEKVFLECVQDMDHENMFWYRQDPGLGLRLIYFSYDVKMKEKGDIPEGYSVSREKKERFSLILESASTNQTSMYLCASNRAYNEQFFGPGTRLTVL.

This chain uses TRBV7-9 with TRBJ1-4; D is perhaps TRBD1 (5 bases). CDR1 and CDR2 from the germline V gene are SEHNR and FQNEAQ (reference sequence). V dropped 4 bases and J dropped 7 bases, with 16 bases sitting between them. The CDR3 totals 15 residues. CDR3 nucleotide sequence: TGTGCCAGCAGCTCGGGGCGGGGGAAATCTGAAAAACTGTTTTTT. Translating it yields CASSSGRGKSEKLFF. The variable domain in full, with the rest retrieved from reference TRBV7-9 and TRBJ1-4, is DTGVSQNPRHKITKRGQNVTFRCDPISEHNRLYWYRQTLGQGPEFLTYFQNEAQLEKSRLLSDRFSAERPKGSFSTLEIQRTEQGDSAMYLCASSSGRGKSEKLFFGSGTQLSVL.

This chain connects TRBV7-3 to TRBJ1-1; TRBD1 is a possible D gene (5 bases). The CDR3 covers 14 residues. Trimming pared 5 bases from V and 1 base from J, leaving 11 bases between. Germline CDR1 and CDR2: SGHTA and FQGTGA. The CDR3 protein is CASSPGRGNTEAFF. The CDR3 bases are TGTGCCAGCAGCCCAGGGCGGGGGAACACTGAAGCTTTCTTT.

The rearrangement joins TRBV19 to TRBJ2-7, with 10 nucleotides matching TRBD1. This CDR3 region has 14 residues. In germline, CDR1 is LNHDA, CDR2 SQIVND (reference sequence). Trimming cost V 5 bases and J 2 bases; bases outside gene matches: 3. The chain's CDR3 is CASSAGTGAYEQYF. For the CDR3, the DNA is TGTGCCAGTAGTGCCGGGACAGGGGCCTACGAGCAGTACTTC.

This chain connects TRBV7-9 to TRBJ2-7; 7 nucleotides match TRBD1. This CDR3 contains 15 residues. The germline V gene has CDR1 SEHNR and CDR2 FQNEAQ (reference sequence). The V segment lost 5 bases and the J segment 0 bases; nucleotides outside the gene matches: 7. CDR3 sequence reads: CASSPEGQTSYEQYF. The CDR3 DNA is TGTGCCAGCAGCCCCGAGGGACAGACCTCCTACGAGCAGTACTTC.

This chain uses TRBV19 with TRBJ1-1; 9 positions match TRBD1. The CDR3 covers 14 residues. CDR1 is LNHDA and CDR2 is SQIVND in the germline V gene (reference sequence). V trimming: 4 bases; J trimming: 5 bases; junction bases outside the gene matches: 5. For the CDR3, the DNA is TGTGCCAGTAGTACAGGACAGGGGTGGACTGAAGCTTTCTTT. Translated, it gives CASSTGQGWTEAFF. The full variable domain, completed using reference TRBV19 and TRBJ1-1, is DGGITQSPKYLFRKEGQNVTLSCEQNLNHDAMYWYRQDPGQGLRLIYYSQIVNDFQKGDIAEGYSVSREKKESFPLTVTSAQKNPTAFYLCASSTGQGWTEAFFGQGTRLTVV.

V is TRBV4-1 and J is TRBJ1-5, with D tentatively TRBD1 (6 bases). The CDR3 runs 16 residues. Looked up from germline, CDR1 is MGHRA and CDR2 is YSYEKL. V was clipped by 0 bases and J by 6 bases, with 15 bases between them. The DNA of the CDR3 is TGCGCCAGCAGCCAAGATTCCCACAGGGTGGGTCAGCCCCAGCATTTT. Encoded protein: CASSQDSHRVGQPQHF.

The chain joins TRBV6-2 or TRBV6-3 to TRBJ2-3, with 10 bases matching TRBD2. This CDR3 region has 16 residues. V was pared by 1 base and J by 5 bases, with 6 bases of the junction left unmatched. The V gene's germline CDR1 is MNHEY and CDR2 SVGEGT. CDR3 region: CASSYWLAGEVDTQYF. In DNA, the CDR3 is TGTGCCAGCAGTTACTGGCTAGCGGGAGAGGTAGATACGCAGTATTTT.

The chain links TRBV6-5 to TRBJ1-3; TRBD1 matches at 7 bases. The CDR3 runs 15 residues. The junction had 6 bases not matched to a gene; V was cut back by 2 bases and J by 5 bases. The V gene's germline CDR1 is MNHEY and CDR2 SVGAGI. This CDR3 reads CASSYTSTGRNTIYF. The CDR3 DNA follows: TGTGCCAGCAGTTACACCTCGACAGGGAGAAACACCATATATTTT.

The rearrangement links TRBV27 to TRBJ1-2, with 8 bases aligning to TRBD1. In germline, CDR1 is MNHEY, CDR2 SMNVEV (reference sequence). The CDR3 extends over 13 amino acids. V lost 6 bases and J lost 2; bases outside the gene matches: 2. The CDR3: CASRRTGNYGYTF. For the CDR3, the DNA is TGTGCCAGCAGGAGGACAGGGAACTATGGCTACACCTTC.

This chain links TRBV11-3 with TRBJ2-3; possibly TRBD2 for D (6 bases). Trimming removed 5 bases from V and 1 base from J, with 16 bases in between. The CDR3 sequence is 16 residues long. Germline V gene lookup returns CDR1 SGHNT and CDR2 YENEEA. The CDR3 here is CASSTAFGEGTDTQYF. CDR3 coding DNA: TGTGCCAGCAGCACCGCTTTTGGGGAGGGCACAGATACGCAGTATTTT. Full variable domain (outside the CDR3, taken from reference TRBV11-3 and TRBJ2-3): EAGVVQSPRYKIIEKKQPVAFWCNPISGHNTLYWYLQNLGQGPELLIRYENEEAVDDSQLPKDRFSAERLKGVDSTLKIQPAELGDSAVYLCASSTAFGEGTDTQYFGPGTRLTVL.

The chain carries TRBV14 and TRBJ1-1; 10 bases map to TRBD1. Germline assignment: CDR1 SGHDN and CDR2 FVKESK. V shed 4 bases and J 3 bases; nucleotides not matched to a gene: 8. The CDR3 spans 16 residues. The CDR3 here is CASSRTLGTGDTEAFF. The CDR3, as DNA: TGTGCCAGCAGCCGGACCCTTGGGACAGGGGACACTGAAGCTTTCTTT.

The gene calls are TRBV29-1 and TRBJ2-5, with 10 bases identical to TRBD1. Germline CDR1 is SQVTM and CDR2 is ANQGSEA. The trim removed 7 bases at V and 4 bases at J, leaving 15 bases unmatched. The CDR3 has 16 residues. This chain's CDR3 is CSATLGPDRGRETQYF. DNA for the CDR3: TGCAGCGCCACATTGGGGCCCGACAGGGGGCGAGAGACCCAGTACTTC. The full variable domain, completed using reference TRBV29-1 and TRBJ2-5, is SAVISQKPSRDICQRGTSLTIQCQVDSQVTMMFWYRQQPGQSLTLIATANQGSEATYESGFVIDKFPISRPNLTFSTLTVSNMSPEDSSIYLCSATLGPDRGRETQYFGPGTRLLVL.

The genes are TRBV2 and TRBJ2-1; unclear D gene. Germline V lookup: CDR1 SNHLY, CDR2 FYNNEI. V was pared by 1 base and J by 4 bases, with 8 bases between. The CDR3 is made up of 14 amino acids. CDR3 sequence reads: CASSEDPGYNEQFF. In DNA form, the CDR3 reads TGTGCCAGCAGTGAAGATCCAGGATACAATGAGCAGTTCTTC.

The chain recombines TRBV27 with TRBJ1-2; D is perhaps TRBD1 (6 bases). CDR3 length: 12 amino acids. Trimming took off 8 bases at V and 4 bases at J, with 11 bases between the two ends. Germline V lookup: CDR1 MNHEY, CDR2 SMNVEV (reference sequence). The DNA of the CDR3 is TGTGCCAGCGGGGGGGACACCTATGGCTACACCTTC. Translated, it gives CASGGDTYGYTF.

The gene calls are TRBV28 and TRBJ1-5, with D tentatively TRBD1 (5 bases). The ends were cut back, 5 bases at V and 8 bases at J, with 10 bases in the middle. CDR1 MDHEN and CDR2 SYDVKM come from the germline V gene. This CDR3 comprises 12 residues. The CDR3 is CASSPWGEPQHF. Here the CDR3 DNA reads TGTGCCAGCAGTCCTTGGGGGGAGCCCCAGCATTTT.

Comments on this clone: At one end, the junction sequence differs from germline, possibly due to a read error. The chain uses TRBV3-1 (or the pseudogene TRBV3-2) and TRBJ2-5, with TRBD2 matching 10 bases. CDR3 length equals 14 residues. CDR1 is LGHDT, CDR2 YNNKEL, per germline (reference sequence). CDR3 in DNA: TGTGCCAGCAGCCAAGTGACTAGCGGGCGTCCTTGGGACTTC. This encodes CASSQVTSGRPWDF.

CDR3 DNA: TGCGCCAGCAGCCAGGGACTAGCGGGAGTCAGTTGGCAGTTCTTC. This sequence encodes CASSQGLAGVSWQFF. V is TRBV5-1 and J is TRBJ2-1; 14 nucleotides match TRBD2. V was pared by 4 bases and J by 12 bases, with 9 bases of the junction left unmatched. The CDR3 runs 15 residues. CDR1 is SGHRS, CDR2 YFSETQ, per germline.

The genes are TRBV18 and TRBJ1-2; 10 bases align to TRBD1. V gave up 2 bases and J gave up 8 bases; unmatched junction bases: 14. The germline V gene encodes CDR1 KGHSH and CDR2 LQKENI. The CDR3 contains 17 residues. CDR3 protein: CASSPEVLGTGAGGYTF. CDR3 nucleotide sequence: TGTGCCAGCTCACCAGAAGTATTAGGGACAGGGGCCGGAGGCTACACCTTC.